This T cell receptor beta chain was captured in a study of cytomegalovirus exposure and HLA in healthy donors. With 2 bases removed from V and 5 bases from J, the gap between germline ends came to 18 bases. The CDR3 extends over 16 amino acids. Germline lookup yields CDR1 MNHEY and CDR2 SVGAGI. PCR amplification relied on 60 Vbeta primers (plus 13 Jbeta primers). The repertoire was sequenced with immunoSEQ multiplex PCR; TCRdb's copy has only in-frame clones and lacks some. The repertoire shows approximately 200,000 clones; the top ten hold roughly 0.74%. The sequencing input was PBMCs. The sequence derives from a boy aged 10-17 years in good health and CMV-seronegative. The chain is built from TRBV6-5 and TRBJ1-1; D is possibly TRBD1 (5 bases). DNA of the CDR3: TGTGCCAGCAGTTACCTCCCCCGGACAAAGTTGACTGAAGCTTTCTTT. It encodes CASSYLPRTKLTEAFF.